The rows below give T cell receptor beta chains drawn from one sample of a study of blood T cell repertoires in COVID-19. The data were produced by immunoSEQ multiplex PCR, yet TCRdb's version contains in-frame clones alone and is incomplete. The sample consists of tens of thousands of clones, approximately 81% of them appearing once. What was sequenced was peripheral blood. The receptor source for this set is a woman of 80 years or more with active or convalescent COVID-19. The CDR3 runs from the conserved cysteine through the conserved F or W. A D gene is named only where the DNA matches it firmly. Size tells how often a clone was seen (once, few, many) or the class of an expanded clone, and some rows leave it out.

J,V,size,D,CDR3,DNA
TRBJ2-1,TRBV19,-,TRBD2,CASSGGTSGVGFYNEQFF,TGTGCCAGTAGCGGTGGGACTAGCGGGGTCGGATTCTACAATGAGCAGTTCTTC
TRBJ2-7,TRBV29-1,-,TRBD2,CSVEPRLAGGEQYF,TGCAGCGTTGAGCCTAGACTAGCGGGAGGCGAGCAGTACTTC
TRBJ2-7,TRBV28,few,-,CASSYTGVGEQYF,TGTGCCAGCAGTTATACGGGGGTAGGCGAGCAGTACTTC
TRBJ2-3,TRBV7-9,-,TRBD1,CASSPRQGTDTQYF,TGTGCCAGCAGCCCCCGACAGGGGACAGATACGCAGTATTTT
TRBJ2-2,TRBV18,-,TRBD2,CASSQGGGGGELFF,TGTGCCAGCTCCCAGGGCGGGGGAGGCGGGGAGCTGTTTTTT
TRBJ2-5,TRBV5-1,-,TRBD1,CASSSGTGGTQETQYF,TGCGCCAGCAGCTCTGGGACAGGGGGTACCCAAGAGACCCAGTACTTC
TRBJ2-3,TRBV18,-,-,CASSPQGDTQYF,TGTGCCAGCTCACCACAGGGGGATACGCAGTATTTT
TRBJ2-3,TRBV6-1,-,-,CASSEQRDFTDTQYF,TGTGCCAGCAGTGAACAGAGGGACTTCACAGATACGCAGTATTTT
TRBJ1-4,TRBV29-1,-,-,CSVSSNEKLFF,TGCAGCGTGTCATCTAATGAAAAACTGTTTTTT
TRBJ2-1,TRBV29-1,-,TRBD2,CSVIRTSSNEQFF,TGCAGCGTAATCAGGACTAGCAGTAATGAGCAGTTCTTC
TRBJ1-2,TRBV18,-,TRBD1,CASSPGQGGNYGYTF,TGTGCCAGCTCACCCGGACAGGGCGGAAACTATGGCTACACCTTC
TRBJ1-5,TRBV7-2,-,-,CASSFHGRVDNQPQHF,TGTGCCAGCAGCTTTCACGGCAGGGTCGACAATCAGCCCCAGCATTTT
TRBJ1-2,TRBV30,-,-,CAWATFRGDYGYTF,TGTGCCTGGGCCACTTTTAGGGGTGACTATGGCTACACCTTC
TRBJ1-4,TRBV4-1,-,TRBD1,CASSRTGTGNEKLFF,TGCGCCAGCAGCCGAACCGGGACAGGGAATGAAAAACTGTTTTTT
TRBJ2-5,TRBV15,-,-,CATSRNRGGSQETQYF,TGTGCCACCAGCAGAAACAGGGGGGGAAGCCAAGAGACCCAGTACTTC
TRBJ2-3,TRBV5-1,-,TRBD2,CASSVDGTSPSTDTQYF,TGCGCCAGCAGCGTAGACGGGACTAGTCCTAGCACAGATACGCAGTATTTT
TRBJ1-5,TRBV28,-,-,CASGRGGDNQPQHF,TGTGCCAGCGGGAGAGGGGGAGACAATCAGCCCCAGCATTTT
TRBJ1-1,TRBV7-2,-,-,CASSPGGSNTEAFF,TGTGCCAGCAGCCCGGGGGGGTCGAACACTGAAGCTTTCTTT
TRBJ2-1,TRBV9,-,-,CASSGGGSNEQFF,TGTGCCAGCAGCGGGGGGGGCTCGAATGAGCAGTTCTTC
TRBJ2-1,TRBV4-1,once,TRBD1,CASSQEGNRGPYNEQFF,TGCGCCAGCAGCCAAGAAGGTAACAGGGGCCCCTACAATGAGCAGTTCTTC
TRBJ1-1,TRBV2,-,-,CASSNTPVEGFF,TGTGCCAGCAGTAACACGCCCGTTGAGGGTTTCTTT
TRBJ1-1,TRBV3-1/TRBV3-2,-,-,CASSPTWRTVAEAFF,TGTGCCAGCAGCCCCACCTGGAGGACGGTGGCTGAAGCTTTCTTT
TRBJ1-4,TRBV10-3,-,-,CAIRGENEKLFF,TGTGCCATCAGGGGCGAAAATGAAAAACTGTTTTTT
TRBJ2-1,TRBV14,-,TRBD1,CASSYRDRDYNEQFF,TGTGCCAGCAGCTACCGGGACAGGGACTACAATGAGCAGTTCTTC
TRBJ1-5,TRBV19,-,-,CASSIQDPQPQHF,TGTGCCAGTAGTATACAGGATCCCCAGCCCCAGCATTTT
TRBJ1-4,TRBV18,few,-,CASSSQGSDEKLFF,TGTGCCAGCTCCTCACAGGGATCGGATGAAAAACTGTTTTTT
TRBJ2-3,TRBV27,-,-,CASRPIDRSGDTQYF,TGTGCCAGCAGACCAATCGACAGGAGTGGGGATACGCAGTATTTT
TRBJ2-3,TRBV24-1,-,-,CATSVRGSTDTQYF,TGTGCCACCAGTGTCAGGGGAAGCACAGATACGCAGTATTTT
TRBJ1-5,TRBV7-9,-,-,CASSPQGGGQPQHF,TGTGCCAGCAGCCCCCAAGGGGGGGGTCAGCCCCAGCATTTT
TRBJ2-1,TRBV5-5,-,TRBD1,CASSPTGVAYNEQFF,TGTGCCAGCAGCCCAACAGGGGTCGCCTACAATGAGCAGTTCTTC
TRBJ1-5,TRBV19,-,TRBD1,CAIGDRKNQPQHF,TGTGCCATAGGGGACAGAAAAAATCAGCCCCAGCATTTT
TRBJ2-1,TRBV27,-,-,CASSPQVSYNEQFF,TGTGCCAGCAGTCCCCAGGTCTCCTACAATGAGCAGTTCTTC
TRBJ2-1,TRBV15,once,-,CATSRDPPGTKDEQFF,TGTGCCACCAGCAGAGATCCCCCTGGGACAAAGGATGAGCAGTTCTTC
TRBJ2-7,TRBV2,-,-,CASKPGSSYEQYF,TGTGCCAGCAAGCCGGGGAGCTCCTACGAGCAGTACTTC
TRBJ2-7,TRBV4-1,-,TRBD2,CASSQGRLAGARYEQYF,TGCGCCAGCAGCCAAGGTCGGCTAGCGGGAGCGAGATACGAGCAGTACTTC
TRBJ2-1,TRBV20-1,-,-,CSARQYNEQFF,TGCAGTGCCCGACAGTACAATGAGCAGTTCTTC
TRBJ2-7,TRBV7-2,once,TRBD1,CASSSGQSSYEQYF,TGTGCCAGCAGCTCGGGACAGAGCTCCTACGAGCAGTACTTC
TRBJ2-7,TRBV11-2,-,TRBD1,CASSLVTSGQGGEQYF,TGTGCCAGCAGCTTAGTTACTTCCGGACAGGGAGGCGAGCAGTACTTC
TRBJ1-1,TRBV4-3,-,-,CASSQDFFGQGTPEAFF,TGCGCCAGCAGCCAAGATTTTTTCGGGCAGGGAACCCCTGAAGCTTTCTTT
TRBJ2-5,TRBV15,once,-,CATSRGAQETQYF,TGTGCCACCAGCAGAGGAGCTCAAGAGACCCAGTACTTC
TRBJ1-6,TRBV4-3,-,-,CASSQDPAMDSPLHF,TGCGCCAGCAGCCAAGACCCAGCGATGGATTCACCCCTCCACTTT
TRBJ2-2,TRBV6-1,-,-,CASSEARDRRLAANTGELFF,TGTGCCAGCAGTGAAGCCCGGGACAGGAGACTAGCGGCGAACACCGGGGAGCTGTTTTTT
TRBJ1-4,TRBV18,-,TRBD1,CASSAGQTNEKLFF,TGTGCCAGCTCAGCGGGACAGACTAATGAAAAACTGTTTTTT
TRBJ2-7,TRBV7-6,few,TRBD1,CASSLAWQGAYEQYF,TGTGCCAGCAGCTTAGCGTGGCAGGGGGCTTACGAGCAGTACTTC
TRBJ2-1,TRBV5-1,-,TRBD2,CASSLEGLAGDNEQFF,TGCGCCAGCAGCTTGGAGGGACTAGCGGGGGACAATGAGCAGTTCTTC
TRBJ2-6,TRBV19,-,-,CASSSSAGANVLTF,TGTGCCAGTAGTTCGAGTGCTGGGGCCAACGTCCTGACTTTC
TRBJ2-2,TRBV7-7,-,TRBD1,CASSQQGAVTGELFF,TGTGCCAGCAGCCAACAGGGGGCCGTCACCGGGGAGCTGTTTTTT
TRBJ1-2,TRBV11-2,few,TRBD1,CASSSPRGPGYGYTF,TGTGCCAGCAGCTCCCCCAGGGGGCCTGGCTATGGCTACACCTTC
TRBJ2-7,TRBV9,-,TRBD1,CASSPYTGTGGTWEQYF,TGTGCCAGCAGTCCTTACACTGGGACAGGGGGGACCTGGGAGCAGTACTTC